These T cell receptor beta chains were read from a single sample in a study of T-cell memory formation after mild COVID-19. TCRdb itself ran the 5' RACE reads through MiXCR, one entry per CDR3 protein. The sample includes some 450,000 distinct CDR3 sequences, around 18% seen only once; the top ten take about 8.1%. Input material: PBMCs or a T cell subset sorted from them (not recorded which). These receptors all stem from an adult woman who had mild COVID-19 (a few samples of this study predate the infection). Cell type and time point are not known. The CDR3 runs from the conserved cysteine through the conserved F or W. The size entry is marked missing in some rows and otherwise reads once, few, many or a size class.

few	TRBV5-6	TRBJ1-1	CASSLWFGTGGRTNTEAFF
-	TRBV27	TRBJ2-6	CASTRTGLFFSSGANVLTF
-	TRBV4-1	TRBJ1-2	CASSQFPVEAGVYGYTF
few	TRBV4-1	TRBJ2-1	CASSQGPGAYNEQFF
-	TRBV9	TRBJ2-1	CASTSTTGGNEQFF
-	TRBV6-6	TRBJ1-2	CASEGMGGENYGYTF
-	TRBV7-2	TRBJ2-5	CASSVTWGSVSGETQYF
-	TRBV7-9	TRBJ2-1	CASSYRTPTYNEQFF
many	TRBV6-5	TRBJ1-1	CASSYGDTEAFF
-	TRBV6-1	TRBJ2-6	CASSVDGPGGANVLTF
many	TRBV10-2	TRBJ2-1	CASKSSGGVEQFF
-	TRBV9	TRBJ1-2	CASSAGRSNYGYTF
few	TRBV7-2	TRBJ2-7	CASSHPLKYEQYF
few	TRBV24-1	TRBJ2-2	CATSTPNTGELFF
medium-sized	TRBV20-1	TRBJ2-1	CSARESGRGNEQFF
-	TRBV27	TRBJ1-2	CASSFGLNYGYTF
-	TRBV6-2/TRBV6-3	TRBJ2-1	CASSYGQTFYNEQFF
-	TRBV2	TRBJ2-1	CASSGPPAGDTDF
few	TRBV11-2	TRBJ2-3	CASQPGLRDTQYF
-	TRBV27	TRBJ2-7	CAPFEPAPHEQYF
few	TRBV5-1	TRBJ2-5	CASSSPGQGVLAWKTQYF
-	TRBV18	TRBJ2-7	CASSPGLADEQYF
-	TRBV15	TRBJ1-1	CATSRDGTPEAFF
few	TRBV15	TRBJ2-5	CATSRPRTAQETQYF
few	TRBV15	TRBJ1-1	CATSIGRVGNTEAFF
-	TRBV24-1	TRBJ2-7	CATSGGNEQYF
-	TRBV2	TRBJ2-5	CASSEAIAGVRETQYF
-	TRBV11-2	TRBJ1-1	CASSLEFSAGRGNTEAFF
few	TRBV9	TRBJ2-7	CASSVAATGSYEQYF
few	TRBV9	TRBJ2-7	CASSVAQGAHEQYF
few	TRBV18	TRBJ2-7	CASRTAPGADYEQYF
few	TRBV4-2	TRBJ2-1	CASSQVASGTYNEQFF
-	TRBV12-3/TRBV12-4	TRBJ2-2	CASKSSGGDTGELFF
-	TRBV27	TRBJ2-7	CASSTFGGYEQYF
-	TRBV24-1	TRBJ1-5	CATSDQGINQPQHF
many	TRBV5-1	TRBJ2-3	CASSLGHRDRKADTQYF
many	TRBV20-1	TRBJ2-6	CSARVSIITGANVLTF
-	TRBV7-2	TRBJ1-4	CASSFWTGGHEKLFF
-	TRBV6-1	TRBJ2-6	CASSEPPAYSSGANVLTF
few	TRBV24-1	TRBJ2-1	CATSESLRDYNEQFF
-	TRBV6-2/TRBV6-3	TRBJ1-1	CASSHRALMNTEAFF
few	TRBV29-1	TRBJ1-1	CSVDRGAKTHEAFF
few	TRBV20-1	TRBJ1-6	CSASPSVGSGSPLHF
many	TRBV3-1	TRBJ2-4	CASSRGTSGGVAKNIQYF
few	TRBV27	TRBJ2-7	CASSFSGGENQYEQYF
-	TRBV9	TRBJ1-2	CASSSRTDRHGYTF
few	TRBV7-9	TRBJ2-5	CASSLKSGRAVKTQYF
-	TRBV4-2	TRBJ2-3	CASSEGGTSRSSTDTQYF
-	TRBV4-1	TRBJ2-5	CASSQQAGSQETQYF
-	TRBV3-1	TRBJ1-2	CASGTAVSLLNYGYTF
-	TRBV7-9	TRBJ2-1	CASSPQVSPGLAGGRGEQFF
-	TRBV3-1	TRBJ1-3	CASSPGLWQGSGNTIYF
-	TRBV30	TRBJ2-5	CAWSLQETQYF